These 16 T cell receptor beta chains share one sample of origin, sequenced in a study of shared clonotypes between healthy human individuals. Only in-frame clones appear in the TCRdb table, and some are missing; sequencing was by immunoSEQ multiplex PCR. The sample records fewer than 600,000 clones, 77% being singletons. Sequencing was performed on PBMCs. All receptors derive from a woman aged 40 to 50 in good health. Some clones in this sample may be carry-over from other donors' samples.

This clone was counted a few times. This chain uses TRBV7-3 with TRBJ1-1; D perhaps matches TRBD1 (6 bases). In germline, CDR1 is SGHTA, CDR2 FQGTGA. The CDR3 covers 13 residues. V was shortened by 5 bases and J by 5 bases, with 12 bases between the two germline ends. CDR3 coding DNA: TGTGCCAGCAGCCTCGGACAGAGGACTGAAGCTTTCTTT. Translating gives CASSLGQRTEAFF.

This chain links TRBV27 with TRBJ2-1; 10 positions match TRBD1. V shed 6 bases, J shed 2 bases, and the junction held 10 bases outside the gene matches. The CDR3 totals 17 residues. In germline, CDR1 is MNHEY, CDR2 SMNVEV (reference sequence). CDR3 sequence reads: CASSSQLGQGAYNEQFF. The CDR3 nucleotides are TGTGCCAGCAGCTCACAACTCGGACAGGGGGCCTACAATGAGCAGTTCTTC.

V gene TRBV5-4 combines with J gene TRBJ2-1, with TRBD2 matching 10 bases. J gave up 1 base and V 4 bases, and 5 bases lay outside the gene matches. The CDR3 has 16 amino acids. Germline loops: CDR1 SGHNT, CDR2 YYREEE (reference sequence). CDR3 in amino acids: CASSTPSGRSYNEQFF. DNA for the CDR3: TGTGCCAGCAGCACTCCTAGCGGGAGATCCTACAATGAGCAGTTCTTC. Looking up the rest from reference TRBV5-4 and TRBJ2-1 gives the full variable domain: ETGVTQSPTHLIKTRGQQVTLRCSSQSGHNTVSWYQQALGQGPQFIFQYYREEENGRGNFPPRFSGLQFPNYSSELNVNALELDDSALYLCASSTPSGRSYNEQFFGPGTRLTVL.

This chain connects TRBV28 to TRBJ2-1, with 7 nucleotides matching TRBD1. Germline V gene sequence: CDR1 MDHEN, CDR2 SYDVKM. The CDR3 extends over 15 amino acids. Trimming removed 5 bases from V and 7 bases from J; junction bases left unmatched: 11. In DNA, the CDR3 is TGTGCCAGCAGTCACTGGGACAGTGGAAGGAATGAGCAGTTCTTC. Its translation: CASSHWDSGRNEQFF.

Note on this clone: A much larger clone is a single base away; this may be a read error. The V gene is TRBV7-9, the J gene TRBJ1-6; 8 nucleotides line up with TRBD1. The CDR3 length is 14 residues. Per germline, CDR1 SEHNR and CDR2 FQNEAQ (reference sequence). In DNA, the CDR3 is TGTGCCAGAAGCTTAGGACAGGGCGAGTCACCCCTCCACTTT. This gives the protein CARSLGQGESPLHF.

This clone came up many times. The sample contains more than one DNA sequence encoding this CDR3. The chain uses TRBV7-9 and TRBJ2-5; D tentatively fits TRBD1 or TRBD2 (5 bases each). With 2 bases removed from V and 0 bases from J, the gap between germline ends came to 13 bases. This CDR3 region has 16 residues. Germline-derived CDR1 and CDR2 are SEHNR and FQNEAQ (reference sequence). The CDR3 bases are TGTGCCAGCAGCTTATTAGGGGTAGCGTACCAAGAGACCCAGTACTTC. It is translated as CASSLLGVAYQETQYF.

The V call is TRBV10-2, the J call TRBJ1-5; D might be TRBD1 (5 bases). The CDR3 spans 16 residues. Deletions cut 3 bases from V and 11 bases from J, with 23 bases between. Germline V gene sequence: CDR1 WSHSY, CDR2 SAAADI. The CDR3 DNA reads TGCGCCAGCAGTGATGGCGACAGCCTCTGGGATAGGACCCAGCATTTT. This encodes CASSDGDSLWDRTQHF.

The CDR3 sequence: CAWSVSKYQPQHF. In DNA, the CDR3 is TGTGCCTGGAGTGTTAGTAAGTATCAGCCCCAGCATTTT. This chain links TRBV30 with TRBJ1-5; no clear D gene. Trimming took 0 bases from V and 5 from J, leaving 8 bases between them. There are 13 residues in the CDR3. Germline V lookup: CDR1 GTSNPN, CDR2 SVGIG (reference sequence).

The table lists this clone with a count of one. The V gene is TRBV23-1, the J gene TRBJ1-3; D gene uncertain. TRBV23-1 is annotated as an ORF whose role is uncertain. CDR3 length: 15 residues. Trimming took 0 bases from V and 3 from J, leaving 9 bases between them. The CDR3 spells CASSQSPSVGNTIYF. DNA of the CDR3: TGCGCCAGCAGTCAATCCCCGTCGGTTGGAAACACCATATATTTT.

This clone was detected a few times. This sequence joins TRBV4-2 and TRBJ2-3; D unclear. The CDR3 runs 15 residues. V was shortened by 2 bases and J by 2 bases, with 11 bases between the two germline ends. The germline V gene encodes CDR1 LGHNA and CDR2 YNFKEQ. The DNA of the CDR3 is TGTGCCAGCAGCCAACAGGAAGATTTCACAGATACGCAGTATTTT. It encodes CASSQQEDFTDTQYF.

This chain joins TRBV18 and TRBJ2-6; D remains ambiguous. This CDR3 is built from 17 residues. CDR1 KGHSH and CDR2 LQKENI come from the germline V gene. V lost 2 bases, J lost 0 bases, and 11 bases lay in between. CDR3: CASSPRSKPSGANVLTF. The CDR3 DNA reads as TGTGCCAGCTCACCAAGGTCTAAGCCCTCTGGGGCCAACGTCCTGACTTTC.

As regards this clone: Additional DNA sequences in this sample encode the identical CDR3. This CDR3 is CSVGYNEQFF. CDR3 coding DNA: TGCAGCGTTGGGTATAATGAGCAGTTCTTC. This sequence joins TRBV29-1 and TRBJ2-1; D gene ambiguous. Germline V gene data show CDR1 as SQVTM and CDR2 as ANQGSEA. The CDR3 is 10 residues long. Trimming stripped 4 bases from V and 7 bases from J, with 5 bases between.

This clone has just one count. A far larger clone is off by one base, so a read error is likely. Since the CDR3 does not end with the conserved phenylalanine or tryptophan, this likely comes from a read error. J is TRBJ1-1 and V is TRBV29-1; no firm D call. This CDR3 spans 11 amino acids. Germline CDR1 SQVTM, CDR2 ANQGSEA. The CDR3 loop reads CSAERVTEAFS. CDR3 nucleotide sequence: TGCAGCGCTGAAAGGGTAACTGAAGCTTTCTCT.

The chain carries TRBV28 and TRBJ1-2; 7 bases map to TRBD1. The ends lost 6 bases at V and 6 bases at J; junction bases unmatched: 7. Germline V lookup: CDR1 MDHEN, CDR2 SYDVKM. The CDR3 has 13 residues. The CDR3 protein is CASSPTGWHGYTF. CDR3 nucleotide sequence: TGTGCCAGCAGCCCGACAGGGTGGCATGGCTACACCTTC.

This sequence joins TRBV7-9 and TRBJ1-1; D is perhaps TRBD1 (6 bases). This CDR3 region has 15 residues. V was trimmed by 1 base and J by 7 bases, leaving 16 bases between them. Germline-derived CDR1 and CDR2 are SEHNR and FQNEAQ (reference sequence). CDR3 DNA: TGTGCCAGCAGCTTAGGGCAGGGGACGTTGATTGAAGCTTTCTTT. It yields the protein CASSLGQGTLIEAFF.

Points on this clone: Only one base separates this from a far larger clonotype, so it likely reflects a read error. The chain employs TRBV5-1 and TRBJ1-2; 7 nucleotides match TRBD1. V shed 3 bases, J shed 4 bases, and the junction held 15 bases outside the gene matches. The CDR3 is made up of 17 amino acids. Germline CDR1 reads SGHRS; CDR2 reads YFSETQ. CDR3 in DNA: TGCGCCAGCAGCTCGAGCCCGGGACAGAGTACGAGCTATGGCTACACCTTC. Translation gives CASSSSPGQSTSYGYTF.